This T cell receptor beta chain was sequenced during a study of early T cells in non-severe SARS-CoV-2 infection. About the research overall: Investigators sequenced bulk RNA drawn from unsorted whole blood, and chains remained unpaired. Findings of the study overall: The study's VDJdb matching favored anti-spike CD8 responses and missed private and CD4 specificities.

CDR3 length: 12 residues. Trimming left V 2 bases short and J 5 bases short, with 9 bases between. Germline values: CDR1 DFQATT, CDR2 SNEGSKA (reference sequence). As regards this clonotype: What it binds is not known.

Individual cDNA molecules were tagged with unique molecular identifiers. TCRdb re-analysed the 5' RACE reads in MiXCR, keeping a single row per CDR3 protein. The table has about 90,000 distinct CDR3 sequences, less than 15% seen once. The TCR comes from an adult who was a healthcare worker with PCR-confirmed SARS-CoV-2 infection or an uninfected control (not recorded which). The sequencing used whole blood, collected at baseline. The J gene is TRBJ2-5, the V gene TRBV20-1, with a possible D match to TRBD1 (6 bases). The CDR3: CSARHRAETQYF. The CDR3 DNA follows: TGCAGTGCTAGACACAGGGCGGAGACCCAGTACTTC.